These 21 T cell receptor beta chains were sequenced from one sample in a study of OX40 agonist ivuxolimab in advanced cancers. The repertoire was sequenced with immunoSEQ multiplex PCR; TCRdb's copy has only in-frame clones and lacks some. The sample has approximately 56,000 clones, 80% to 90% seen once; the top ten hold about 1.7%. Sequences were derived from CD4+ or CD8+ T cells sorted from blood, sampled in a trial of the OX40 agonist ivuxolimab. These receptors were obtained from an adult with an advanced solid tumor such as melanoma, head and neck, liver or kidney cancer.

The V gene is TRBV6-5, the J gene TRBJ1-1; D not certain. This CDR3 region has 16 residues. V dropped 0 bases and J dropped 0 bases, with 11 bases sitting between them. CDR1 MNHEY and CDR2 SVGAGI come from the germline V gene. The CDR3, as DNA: TGTGCCAGCAGTTACTCGACGGTAAGGGTGAACACTGAAGCTTTCTTT. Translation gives CASSYSTVRVNTEAFF.

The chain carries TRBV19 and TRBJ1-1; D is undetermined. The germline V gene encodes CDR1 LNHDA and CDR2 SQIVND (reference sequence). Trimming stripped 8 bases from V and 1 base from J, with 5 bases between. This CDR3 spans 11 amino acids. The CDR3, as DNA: TGTGCCAGTTTAGAGAACACTGAAGCTTTCTTT. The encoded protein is CASLENTEAFF.

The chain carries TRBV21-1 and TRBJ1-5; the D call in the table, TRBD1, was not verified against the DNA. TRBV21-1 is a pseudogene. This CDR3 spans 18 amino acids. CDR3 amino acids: CASSNPKTGKIPAQPQHF. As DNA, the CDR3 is TGTGCCAGCAGCAACCCCAAGACAGGGAAAATCCCAGCTCAGCCCCAGCATTTT.

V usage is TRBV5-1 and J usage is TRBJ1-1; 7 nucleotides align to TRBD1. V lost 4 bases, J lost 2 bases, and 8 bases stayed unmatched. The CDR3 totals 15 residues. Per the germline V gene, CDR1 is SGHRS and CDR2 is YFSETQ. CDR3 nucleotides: TGCGCCAGCAGCCTGCAACAGGGGACTAACACTGAAGCTTTCTTT. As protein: CASSLQQGTNTEAFF.

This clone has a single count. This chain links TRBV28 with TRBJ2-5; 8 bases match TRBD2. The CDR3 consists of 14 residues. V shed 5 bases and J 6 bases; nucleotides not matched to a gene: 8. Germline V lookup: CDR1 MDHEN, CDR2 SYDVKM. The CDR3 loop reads CASSATGGGKTQYF. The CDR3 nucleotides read TGTGCCAGCAGTGCCACAGGCGGGGGGAAGACCCAGTACTTC.

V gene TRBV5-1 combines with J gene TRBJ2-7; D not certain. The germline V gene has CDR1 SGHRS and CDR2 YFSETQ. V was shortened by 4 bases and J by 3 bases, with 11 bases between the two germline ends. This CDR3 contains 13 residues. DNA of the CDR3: TGCGCCAGCAGCCCCTACTCTAACTACGAGCAGTACTTC. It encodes CASSPYSNYEQYF.

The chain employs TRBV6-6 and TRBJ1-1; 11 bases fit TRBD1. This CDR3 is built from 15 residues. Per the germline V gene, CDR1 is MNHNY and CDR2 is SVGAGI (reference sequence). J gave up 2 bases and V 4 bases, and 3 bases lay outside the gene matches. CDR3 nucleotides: TGTGCCAGCAGTTCGGGGACAGGGGGAAACACTGAAGCTTTCTTT. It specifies CASSSGTGGNTEAFF.

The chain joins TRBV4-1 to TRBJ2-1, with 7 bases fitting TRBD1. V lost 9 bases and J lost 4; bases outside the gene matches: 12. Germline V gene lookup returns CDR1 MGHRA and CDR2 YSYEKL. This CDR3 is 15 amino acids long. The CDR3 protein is CASSNRDSPYNEQFF. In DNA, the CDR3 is TGCGCCAGTTCCAACCGGGACAGTCCTTACAATGAGCAGTTCTTC.

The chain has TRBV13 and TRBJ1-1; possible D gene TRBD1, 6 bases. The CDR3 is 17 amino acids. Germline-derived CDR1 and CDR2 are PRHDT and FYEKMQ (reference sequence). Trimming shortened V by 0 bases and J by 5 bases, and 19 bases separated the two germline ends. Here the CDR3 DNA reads TGTGCCAGCAGCTTAGGGAAGACCGGCAGGGGTTTGACTGAAGCTTTCTTT. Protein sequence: CASSLGKTGRGLTEAFF.

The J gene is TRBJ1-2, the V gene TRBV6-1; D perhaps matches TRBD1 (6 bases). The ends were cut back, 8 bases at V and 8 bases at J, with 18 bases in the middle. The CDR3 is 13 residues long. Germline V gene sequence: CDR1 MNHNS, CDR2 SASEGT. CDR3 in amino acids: CASLPRGAGGYTF. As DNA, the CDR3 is TGTGCCAGCCTACCACGGGGGGCTGGGGGCTACACCTTC.

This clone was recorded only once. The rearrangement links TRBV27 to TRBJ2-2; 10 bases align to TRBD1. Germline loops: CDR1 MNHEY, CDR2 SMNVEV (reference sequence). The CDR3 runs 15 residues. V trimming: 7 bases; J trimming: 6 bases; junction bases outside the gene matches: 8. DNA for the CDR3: TGTGCCAGCATATCATGGGGACAGGGGTCCGGGGAGCTGTTTTTT. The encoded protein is CASISWGQGSGELFF.

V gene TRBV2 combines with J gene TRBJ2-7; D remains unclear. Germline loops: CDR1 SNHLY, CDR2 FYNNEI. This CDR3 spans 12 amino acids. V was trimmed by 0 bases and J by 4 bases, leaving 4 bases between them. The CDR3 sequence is CASSEAQYEQYV. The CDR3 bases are TGTGCCAGCAGTGAAGCGCAGTACGAGCAGTACGTC.

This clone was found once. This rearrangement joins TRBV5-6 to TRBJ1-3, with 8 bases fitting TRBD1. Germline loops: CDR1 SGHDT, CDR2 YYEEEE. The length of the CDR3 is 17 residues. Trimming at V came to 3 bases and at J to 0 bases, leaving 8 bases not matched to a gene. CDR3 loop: CASSSSRTGFSGNTIYF. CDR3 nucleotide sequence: TGTGCCAGCAGCTCATCGAGGACAGGGTTCTCTGGAAACACCATATATTTT.

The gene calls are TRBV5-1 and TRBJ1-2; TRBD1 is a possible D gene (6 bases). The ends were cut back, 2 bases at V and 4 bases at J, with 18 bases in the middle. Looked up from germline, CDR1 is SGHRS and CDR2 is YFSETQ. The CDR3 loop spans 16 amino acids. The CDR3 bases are TGCGCCAGCAGCTTTCTCCCAGGGGTCCCAGCCTATGGCTACACCTTC. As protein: CASSFLPGVPAYGYTF.

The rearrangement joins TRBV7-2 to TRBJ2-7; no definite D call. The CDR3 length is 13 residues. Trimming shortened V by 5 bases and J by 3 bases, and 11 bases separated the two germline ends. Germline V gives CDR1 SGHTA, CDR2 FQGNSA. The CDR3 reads CASSPGPGYEQYV. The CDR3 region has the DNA TGTGCCAGCAGCCCAGGACCGGGCTACGAGCAGTACGTC.

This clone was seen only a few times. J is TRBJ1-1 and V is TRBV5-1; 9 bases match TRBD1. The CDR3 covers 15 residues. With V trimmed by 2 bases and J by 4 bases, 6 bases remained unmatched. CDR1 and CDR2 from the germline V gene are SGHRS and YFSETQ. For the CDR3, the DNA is TGCGCCAGCAGCTTTACGGACAGGGGTAGCACTGAAGCTTTCTTT. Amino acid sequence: CASSFTDRGSTEAFF.

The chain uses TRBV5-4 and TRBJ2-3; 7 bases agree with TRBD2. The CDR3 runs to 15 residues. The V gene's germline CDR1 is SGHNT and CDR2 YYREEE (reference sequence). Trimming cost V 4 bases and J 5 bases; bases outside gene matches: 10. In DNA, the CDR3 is TGTGCCAGCAGCGATGGGTTGGGGGGGAAAGATACGCAGTATTTT. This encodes CASSDGLGGKDTQYF. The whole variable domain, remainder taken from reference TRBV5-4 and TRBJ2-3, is ETGVTQSPTHLIKTRGQQVTLRCSSQSGHNTVSWYQQALGQGPQFIFQYYREEENGRGNFPPRFSGLQFPNYSSELNVNALELDDSALYLCASSDGLGGKDTQYFGPGTRLTVL.

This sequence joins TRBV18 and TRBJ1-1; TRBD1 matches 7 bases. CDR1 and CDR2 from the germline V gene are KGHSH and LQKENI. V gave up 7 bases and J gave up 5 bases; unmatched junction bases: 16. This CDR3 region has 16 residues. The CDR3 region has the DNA TGTGCCAGCTTACCGCTTTCGCTCACAGGGGAGACTGAAGCTTTCTTT. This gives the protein CASLPLSLTGETEAFF.

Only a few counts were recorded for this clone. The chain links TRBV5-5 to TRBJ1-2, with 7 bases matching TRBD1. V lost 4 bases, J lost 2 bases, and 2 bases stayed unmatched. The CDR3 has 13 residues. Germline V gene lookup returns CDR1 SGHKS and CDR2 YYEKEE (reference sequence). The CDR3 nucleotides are TGTGCCAGCAGCCAGGGACAGAACTATGGCTACACCTTC. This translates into CASSQGQNYGYTF.

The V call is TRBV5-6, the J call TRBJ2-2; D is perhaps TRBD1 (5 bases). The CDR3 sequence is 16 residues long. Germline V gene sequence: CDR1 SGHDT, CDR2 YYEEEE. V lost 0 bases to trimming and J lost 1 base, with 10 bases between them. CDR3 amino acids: CASSLVKGRNTGELFF. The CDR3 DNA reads TGTGCCAGCAGCTTGGTCAAGGGGCGGAACACCGGGGAGCTGTTTTTT. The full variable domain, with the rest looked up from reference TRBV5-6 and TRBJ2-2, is DAGVTQSPTHLIKTRGQQVTLRCSPKSGHDTVSWYQQALGQGPQFIFQYYEEEERQRGNFPDRFSGHQFPNYSSELNVNALLLGDSALYLCASSLVKGRNTGELFFGEGSRLTVL.

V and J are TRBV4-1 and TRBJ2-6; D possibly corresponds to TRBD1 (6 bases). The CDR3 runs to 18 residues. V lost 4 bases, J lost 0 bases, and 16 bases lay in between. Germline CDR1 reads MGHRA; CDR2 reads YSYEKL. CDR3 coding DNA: TGCGCCAGCAGCCTGGCTCCCGGACAGACCTCTGGGGCCAACGTCCTGACTTTC. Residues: CASSLAPGQTSGANVLTF.